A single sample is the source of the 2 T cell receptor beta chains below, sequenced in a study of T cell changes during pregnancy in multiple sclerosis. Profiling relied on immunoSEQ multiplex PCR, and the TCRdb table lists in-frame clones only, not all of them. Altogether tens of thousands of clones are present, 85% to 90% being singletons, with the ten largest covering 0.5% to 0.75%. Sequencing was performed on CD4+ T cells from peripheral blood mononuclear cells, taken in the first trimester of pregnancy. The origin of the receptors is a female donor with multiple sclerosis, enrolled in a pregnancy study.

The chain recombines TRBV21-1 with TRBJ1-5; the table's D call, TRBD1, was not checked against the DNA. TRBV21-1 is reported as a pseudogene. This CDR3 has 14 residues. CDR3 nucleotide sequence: TGTGCCAGCAGCTCCTGGCCCGTGGATCAGCCCCAGCATTTT. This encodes CASSSWPVDQPQHF.

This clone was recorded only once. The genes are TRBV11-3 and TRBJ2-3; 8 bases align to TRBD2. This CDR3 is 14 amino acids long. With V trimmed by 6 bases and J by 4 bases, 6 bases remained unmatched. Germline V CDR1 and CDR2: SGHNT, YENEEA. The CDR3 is CASSSIGGADTQYF. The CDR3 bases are TGTGCCAGCAGTTCTATCGGGGGGGCAGATACGCAGTATTTT.